This T cell receptor (beta chain) was identified in a study of blood T cells in healthy people across ages. In each sample, at least 7 million PBMCs were isolated. About this clonotype: Its specificity is unknown.

Primers used in a second PCR of roughly 7 to 12 cycles were a sample-barcoded 5' primer and a J-beta primer mix. TCRdb re-called the 5' RACE reads through MiXCR, storing one row per CDR3 protein. The sample yields fewer than 900,000 distinct CDR3 sequences, over 45% seen once. The germline CDR1 and CDR2 sequences are SGHTA and FQGTGA. The CDR3 totals 17 residues. The V and J ends lost 4 bases and 0 bases respectively, with 19 bases between them. Study observations and caveats: Strongly correlated with naive T cell percentage was TCR beta diversity. The long-lived group displayed more naive CD4+ cells, plus higher diversity, than the aged donors did.

J is TRBJ2-7 and V is TRBV7-3; tentative D call: TRBD1 (6 bases). The TCR was taken from a woman aged 60-75 years in good health. The sample taken for sequencing was blood. The DNA of the CDR3 is TGTGCCAGCAGCTCGTTCAAACAGGGAAAGGGCTCCTACGAGCAGTACTTC. Amino acids: CASSSFKQGKGSYEQYF.